The 20 T cell receptor beta chains in this list originate from one sample, sequenced in a study of cytomegalovirus exposure and HLA in healthy donors. PCR employed 60 Vbeta and 13 Jbeta primers. Method: immunoSEQ multiplex PCR; TCRdb's copy keeps in-frame clones and lacks some. The sample has more than 55,000 clones; 75% to 85% are singletons. Sequenced material: PBMCs. These receptors came from a human donor in good health.

In DNA, the CDR3 is TGTGCCAGCAGCTTAGGCCGGGACAGCAGAAACACCATATATTTT. This encodes CASSLGRDSRNTIYF. This sequence joins TRBV7-2 and TRBJ1-3; 7 nucleotides agree with TRBD1. This CDR3 is built from 15 residues. Germline V gene data show CDR1 as SGHTA and CDR2 as FQGNSA. Trimming at V came to 1 base and at J to 5 bases, leaving 5 bases not matched to a gene.

This rearrangement joins TRBV12-2 to TRBJ1-2. TRBV12-2 is assigned pseudogene status. There are 13 residues in the CDR3. The CDR3 DNA sequence: TGTGCAAGTCGCTTTATGGGGGAGGGTGGCTACACCTTC. It is translated as CASRFMGEGGYTF.

This clone has more than one count but fewer than ten. The rearrangement links TRBV5-4 to TRBJ1-4; TRBD1 aligns across 12 bases. J was trimmed by 11 bases and V by 5 bases; bases with no gene match: 7. Germline V gene data show CDR1 as SGHNT and CDR2 as YYREEE (reference sequence). The CDR3 contains 14 residues. The CDR3 loop reads CASSRGQGARKLFF. CDR3 nucleotide sequence: TGTGCCAGCAGTAGGGGACAGGGGGCGAGGAAACTGTTTTTT.

The chain recombines TRBV6-1 with TRBJ1-2, with TRBD1 as a possible D gene (5 bases). The V end was cut by 4 bases, the J end by 3 bases, with 9 bases between. The CDR3 has 13 residues. Germline V gives CDR1 MNHNS, CDR2 SASEGT. DNA for the CDR3: TGTGCCAGCAGTGTAGAACAGGACTATGGCTACACCTTC. As protein: CASSVEQDYGYTF.

V gene TRBV2 combines with J gene TRBJ2-3; 12 nucleotides line up with TRBD2. Germline CDR1 SNHLY, CDR2 FYNNEI. Trimming cost V 11 bases and J 2 bases; bases outside gene matches: 5. The CDR3 contains 14 residues. CDR3 DNA sequence: TGTGCCTGCCGACTAGCGGGGGCCACAGATACGCAGTATTTT. Encoded protein: CACRLAGATDTQYF. Full variable domain (rest looked up from reference TRBV2 and TRBJ2-3): EPEVTQTPSHQVTQMGQEVILRCVPISNHLYFYWYRQILGQKVEFLVSFYNNEISEKSEIFDDQFSVERPDGSNFTLKIRSTKLEDSAMYFCACRLAGATDTQYFGPGTRLTVL.

The J gene is TRBJ2-3, the V gene TRBV7-9; TRBD2 might be the D (6 bases). The CDR3 consists of 14 residues. V lost 5 bases and J 4 bases, leaving 13 bases between the germline ends. The germline V gene encodes CDR1 SEHNR and CDR2 FQNEAQ (reference sequence). The CDR3 bases are TGTGCCAGCAGCCCGGGACTCTCGGCAGATACGCAGTATTTT. This encodes CASSPGLSADTQYF.

This sequence joins TRBV5-1 and TRBJ1-4; D is undetermined. V lost 6 bases to trimming and J lost 3 bases, with 9 bases between them. This CDR3 is 13 amino acids long. In germline, CDR1 is SGHRS, CDR2 YFSETQ. The CDR3 protein is CASKPVSNEKLFF. CDR3 coding DNA: TGCGCCAGCAAGCCTGTGTCTAATGAAAAACTGTTTTTT.

The chain is built from TRBV4-2 and TRBJ1-6; D not resolved. V shed 1 base and J shed 10 bases, with 5 bases lying between them. From germline, CDR1 is LGHNA and CDR2 YNFKEQ. The CDR3 length is 12 residues. As DNA, the CDR3 is TGTGCCAGCAGCCAAGTACAATCACCCCTCCACTTT. This sequence encodes CASSQVQSPLHF.

The sample holds one count of this clone. The CDR3 bases are TGTGCCAGCAAGCGTGGGACAGGGGGCGCAGAGGTGCTTTCGTACGAGCAGTACTTC. Protein: CASKRGTGGAEVLSYEQYF. The chain is built from TRBV11-2 and TRBJ2-7, with TRBD1 matching over 12 bases. V lost 7 bases and J lost 4; bases outside the gene matches: 20. This CDR3 has 19 amino acids. Germline V gene sequence: CDR1 SGHAT, CDR2 FQNNGV.

The chain has TRBV2 and TRBJ1-4; the match to TRBD1 covers 7 bases. Trimming took 3 bases from V and 3 from J; bases not matched to a gene: 1. The CDR3 runs to 14 residues. Germline loops: CDR1 SNHLY, CDR2 FYNNEI. As DNA, the CDR3 is TGTGCCAGCAGTGATGGACAGGCTAATGAAAAACTGTTTTTT. This gives the protein CASSDGQANEKLFF.

DNA for the CDR3: TGTGCCATCAACAGGGATTGTGAGCAGTACTTC. It encodes CAINRDCEQYF. V and J are TRBV2 and TRBJ2-7; a weak D match, TRBD1 (6 bases). The germline V gene encodes CDR1 SNHLY and CDR2 FYNNEI. This CDR3 contains 11 residues. The V end was cut by 10 bases, the J end by 7 bases, with 14 bases between. The full variable domain, with the rest looked up from reference TRBV2 and TRBJ2-7, is EPEVTQTPSHQVTQMGQEVILRCVPISNHLYFYWYRQILGQKVEFLVSFYNNEISEKSEIFDDQFSVERPDGSNFTLKIRSTKLEDSAMYFCAINRDCEQYFGPGTRLTVT.

The chain carries TRBV2 and TRBJ2-7; weak D call: TRBD2 (5 bases). The V end was cut by 6 bases, the J end by 5 bases, with 11 bases between. The length of the CDR3 is 12 residues. CDR1 and CDR2 from the germline V gene are SNHLY and FYNNEI. The CDR3 DNA is TGTGCCAGCAGGCGGACGGGAAACGAGCAGTACTTC. This sequence encodes CASRRTGNEQYF.

The rearrangement uses TRBV4-3 and TRBJ1-5; D not resolved. The CDR3 is 13 residues long. The germline V gene has CDR1 LGHNA and CDR2 YSLEER. V was shortened by 0 bases and J by 4 bases, with 4 bases between the two germline ends. CDR3 loop: CASSQDRNQPQHF. The CDR3 coding sequence is TGCGCCAGCAGCCAAGATCGGAATCAGCCCCAGCATTTT.

In nucleotides, the CDR3 is TGTGCCAGTAGTATAGTCGGGTTTTCAGCGGGAGATCCCTACGAGCAGTACTTC. This sequence encodes CASSIVGFSAGDPYEQYF. This chain links TRBV19 with TRBJ2-7; 8 bases line up with TRBD2. The CDR3 length is 18 residues. Germline CDR1 and CDR2: LNHDA and SQIVND (reference sequence). J lost 2 bases, V lost 1 base, and 13 bases had no gene match.

The V call is TRBV19, the J call TRBJ1-1, with unresolved D. Germline V gene data show CDR1 as LNHDA and CDR2 as SQIVND (reference sequence). V lost 7 bases and J lost 0, with 3 bases in between. This CDR3 is built from 11 residues. CDR3 loop: CASTLNTEAFF. The CDR3 bases are TGTGCCAGTACCTTGAACACTGAAGCTTTCTTT.

The rearrangement uses TRBV19 and TRBJ1-2; the D is unclear. Germline loops: CDR1 LNHDA, CDR2 SQIVND (reference sequence). Trimming cost V 6 bases and J 4 bases, with 18 bases left between them. There are 15 residues in the CDR3. The CDR3 loop reads CASSTPMAELYGYTF. CDR3 sequence (DNA): TGTGCCAGTAGCACTCCTATGGCGGAGCTCTATGGCTACACCTTC.

This clone was observed a handful of times. This chain uses TRBV5-4 with TRBJ2-3; 12 bases agree with TRBD2. Germline-derived CDR1 and CDR2 are SGHNT and YYREEE (reference sequence). V lost 6 bases, J lost 4 bases, and 6 bases stayed unmatched. This CDR3 has 15 amino acids. The CDR3 region has the DNA TGTGCCAGCACCCGGACTAGCGGGACTGCAGATACGCAGTATTTT. Protein sequence: CASTRTSGTADTQYF.

The chain uses TRBV6-5 and TRBJ1-4; TRBD1 might be the D (6 bases). Between the trimmed V and J ends, which lost 0 bases and 14 bases, there was a span of 19 bases. CDR3 size: 15 residues. Germline loops: CDR1 MNHEY, CDR2 SVGAGI. CDR3 region: CASSYSAGEGINLFF. DNA of the CDR3: TGTGCCAGCAGTTACTCCGCAGGGGAGGGGATCAATCTGTTTTTT.

This clone has just one count. The V gene is TRBV11-2, the J gene TRBJ1-4, with TRBD1 identical over 7 bases. The CDR3 has 16 amino acids. V lost 5 bases to trimming and J lost 7 bases; unmatched junction nucleotides: 13. Germline V CDR1 and CDR2: SGHAT, FQNNGV. For the CDR3, the DNA is TGTGCCAGCAGCACGCAAACAGGGGTCGGCGCTGAAAAACTGTTTTTT. Translated: CASSTQTGVGAEKLFF. Full variable domain (remainder filled in from reference TRBV11-2 and TRBJ1-4): EAGVAQSPRYKIIEKRQSVAFWCNPISGHATLYWYQQILGQGPKLLIQFQNNGVVDDSQLPKDRFSAERLKGVDSTLKIQPAKLEDSAVYLCASSTQTGVGAEKLFFGSGTQLSVL.

This chain connects TRBV7-9 to TRBJ2-1; 10 positions match TRBD2. CDR1 and CDR2 from the germline V gene are SEHNR and FQNEAQ (reference sequence). The CDR3 extends over 15 amino acids. J lost 8 bases, V lost 3 bases, and 7 bases had no gene match. The CDR3 spells CASSLLAGAGDEQFF. In nucleotides, the CDR3 is TGTGCCAGCAGCTTGCTAGCGGGAGCCGGGGATGAGCAGTTCTTC.